The present T cell receptor beta chain was sequenced within a study of blood T cell repertoires in COVID-19. The V end was cut by 7 bases, the J end by 4 bases, with 10 bases between. CDR1 and CDR2 from the germline V gene are SNHLY and FYNNEI. CDR3 length: 12 residues. Repertoires were generated with immunoSEQ multiplex PCR, while TCRdb's copy carries only in-frame clones and drops some. The top ten hold around 4.5% of the sample, which has about 440,000 clones, 80% to 90% seen once. The chain couples TRBV2 to TRBJ2-5; tentative D call: TRBD2 (5 bases). This sequence originates from a woman aged 25 to 39 with acute or convalescent COVID-19. Sequencing was carried out using peripheral blood. The CDR3 loop reads CASKSGGETQYF. CDR3 DNA sequence: TGTGCCAGCAAAAGCGGAGGAGAGACCCAGTACTTC.